This TCR beta chain is drawn from a study of STAT3 mutations in large granular lymphocyte leukemia. The study's findings and limits: A small but highly pathogenic clone may have been missed. TCR clonotype switching after therapy occurred in about 30% of the 18 patients. In T-cell large granular lymphocyte leukemia, about half of patients showed multiple immunodominant subclonotypes.

Concerning this clone itself: Its antigen is currently unknown.

Germline V CDR1 and CDR2: LGHNA, YNFKEQ. This CDR3 contains 16 residues. Trimming took 0 bases from V and 10 from J; bases not matched to a gene: 11. Data came from immunoSEQ multiplex PCR; TCRdb stores just in-frame clones and leaves some out. The table shows some 10,000 clones, with over 75% occurring only once. The sequence was obtained from a man older than 75 with T-cell large granular lymphocyte leukemia. Some clones in this sample may be carry-over from other donors' samples. The sequencing sample was made of peripheral blood mononuclear cells. The V call is TRBV4-2, the J call TRBJ2-1; 8 nucleotides agree with TRBD2. The chain's CDR3 is CASSQDNWRGAREQFF. The CDR3 region has the DNA TGTGCCAGCAGCCAAGATAATTGGCGGGGGGCCCGGGAGCAGTTCTTC.